This passage covers 4 T cell receptor beta chains from one sample sequenced in a study of T cells in narcolepsy. The repertoire was sequenced with immunoSEQ multiplex PCR; TCRdb's copy has only in-frame clones and lacks some. In the table there are about 33,000 clones, roughly 90% of which are singletons. Sequenced sample: CD45RA- memory CD4+ T cells from PBMCs. The receptors come from a human donor with narcolepsy.

V gene TRBV18 combines with J gene TRBJ1-6, with 8 bases fitting TRBD1. Germline V gene sequence: CDR1 KGHSH, CDR2 LQKENI. Losses at the gene ends were 3 bases for V and 6 bases for J; bases not matched to a gene: 4. This CDR3 spans 15 amino acids. CDR3 DNA: TGTGCCAGCTCACCGGGACAGGCGAGTAATTCACCCCTCCACTTT. This translates into CASSPGQASNSPLHF.

This sequence joins TRBV19 and TRBJ1-5, with D unresolved. This CDR3 region has 13 residues. The germline V gene encodes CDR1 LNHDA and CDR2 SQIVND (reference sequence). The ends were cut back, 3 bases at V and 6 bases at J, with 9 bases in the middle. The CDR3 here is CASSMSRGQPQHF. CDR3 nucleotides: TGTGCCAGTAGTATGAGCCGGGGTCAGCCCCAGCATTTT.

Here the CDR3 reads CASSETPGAGANVLTF. CDR3 DNA: TGTGCCAGCAGCGAAACCCCTGGGGCTGGGGCCAACGTCCTGACTTTC. V usage is TRBV7-9 and J usage is TRBJ2-6; no reliable D call. CDR1 and CDR2 from the germline V gene are SEHNR and FQNEAQ (reference sequence). This CDR3 is built from 16 residues. V dropped 5 bases and J dropped 2 bases, with 13 bases sitting between them.

V gene TRBV6-5 combines with J gene TRBJ2-7; 8 nucleotides agree with TRBD2. CDR3 length equals 13 residues. Unmatched junction bases numbered 7, after V lost 8 bases and J lost 4 bases. CDR1 is MNHEY, CDR2 SVGAGI, per germline. CDR3 DNA sequence: TGTGCCAGCGGGCCTAGCGGGCAATACGAGCAGTACTTC. It translates to CASGPSGQYEQYF.